The 21 T cell receptor beta chains reported below all come from one sample, sequenced in a study of CD8 T cells in ankylosing spondylitis. Study findings and constraints: A motif of under 10 highly homologous TCR beta variants was seen as apparently characteristic of ankylosing spondylitis blood.

Antigen specificity for these receptors is unknown. TCRdb reprocessed the 5' RACE reads via MiXCR and lists one record per CDR3 protein. Of 350,000 or so distinct CDR3 sequences in the sample, approximately 8% were seen once. Sequenced sample: blood, either unsorted or a sorted T cell fraction (not recorded which). The source of these receptors is a male donor with ankylosing spondylitis.

The chain is built from TRBV4-1 and TRBJ2-1, with 10 bases lining up with TRBD2. V shed 3 bases and J 9 bases; nucleotides not matched to a gene: 14. The CDR3 has 17 amino acids. From germline, CDR1 is MGHRA and CDR2 YSYEKL. The CDR3 DNA sequence: TGCGCCAGCAGCCAGCCCCTGAGCGGGAGGGTGTCGGCTGAGCAGTTCTTC. Encoded protein: CASSQPLSGRVSAEQFF.

This rearrangement joins TRBV4-2 to TRBJ2-7; a possible D gene is TRBD1 (6 bases). Trimming cost V 0 bases and J 3 bases, with 6 bases left between them. The CDR3 sequence is 13 residues long. Germline V gene lookup returns CDR1 LGHNA and CDR2 YNFKEQ. The CDR3 reads CASSQEQGYEQYF. CDR3 nucleotide sequence: TGTGCCAGCAGCCAAGAACAGGGCTACGAGCAGTACTTC.

This clonotype was counted many times. J is TRBJ1-2 and V is TRBV29-1; 9 bases are a match to TRBD1. The CDR3 sequence is 12 residues long. V dropped 3 bases and J dropped 4; count of bases not matched to a gene: 0. Germline CDR1 is SQVTM and CDR2 is ANQGSEA. CDR3 in amino acids: CSVETGGYGYTF. In nucleotides, the CDR3 is TGCAGCGTTGAGACAGGGGGCTATGGCTACACCTTC.

The gene calls are TRBV5-1 and TRBJ2-1; D gene unclear. The CDR3 runs 14 residues. Between the trimmed V and J ends, which lost 0 bases and 9 bases, there was a span of 13 bases. Germline V gene data show CDR1 as SGHRS and CDR2 as YFSETQ. CDR3 bases: TGCGCCAGCAGCTTGGCCGTCTTGGGAACTGAGCAGTTCTTC. This sequence encodes CASSLAVLGTEQFF.

This rearrangement joins TRBV15 to TRBJ1-1; D not resolved. The germline V and J ends were trimmed by 1 base and 1 base, with 4 bases remaining between them. This CDR3 has 13 amino acids. In germline, CDR1 is LNHNV, CDR2 YYDKDF (reference sequence). CDR3 sequence reads: CATSRGGNTEAFF. The CDR3 bases are TGTGCCACCAGCAGAGGAGGGAACACTGAAGCTTTCTTT.

This clonotype was recorded a few times. The rearrangement joins TRBV20-1 to TRBJ2-7; 7 bases fit TRBD2. The V segment lost 6 bases and the J segment 6 bases; nucleotides outside the gene matches: 11. The CDR3 runs 13 residues. In germline, CDR1 is DFQATT, CDR2 SNEGSKA (reference sequence). The chain's CDR3 is CSATRLAGGEQYF. CDR3 nucleotide sequence: TGCAGTGCGACCCGACTAGCTGGTGGCGAGCAGTACTTC.

This clonotype has ten or more counts. The chain uses TRBV12-3 or TRBV12-4 and TRBJ2-2; tentatively, D is TRBD1 (6 bases). The germline V and J ends were trimmed by 5 bases and 0 bases, with 13 bases remaining between them. The CDR3 totals 16 residues. The CDR3 loop reads CASSPRDTTNTGELFF. The CDR3 DNA reads as TGTGCCAGCAGTCCCCGGGACACTACGAACACCGGGGAGCTGTTTTTT.

This clonotype showed up just a few times. The CDR3 region has the DNA TGTGCTAGTGGTTTGGTATTCCTCCTGGGCACAGATACGCAGTATTTT. It specifies CASGLVFLLGTDTQYF. The gene calls are TRBV12-5 and TRBJ2-3; D call uncertain. This CDR3 spans 16 amino acids. Germline V gene lookup returns CDR1 LGHNT and CDR2 FRNRAP. The V end was cut by 0 bases, the J end by 1 base, with 11 bases between.

This sequence joins TRBV29-1 and TRBJ2-3; tentative D call: TRBD2 (6 bases). The CDR3 loop spans 12 amino acids. Trimming pared 3 bases from V and 4 bases from J, leaving 8 bases between. Germline V gene data show CDR1 as SQVTM and CDR2 as ANQGSEA. The CDR3 reads CSVDTSPDTQYF. The CDR3 nucleotides are TGCAGCGTTGATACTAGCCCAGATACGCAGTATTTT.

The CDR3 spells CASSPRDPGTQYF. DNA for the CDR3: TGTGCCAGCAGTCCAAGGGACCCGGGGACCCAGTACTTC. The genes are TRBV12-3 or TRBV12-4 and TRBJ2-5; the D call may be TRBD1 or TRBD2 (5 bases each). The V gene lost 5 bases and the J gene lost 7 bases, with 14 bases spanning the gap. CDR3 length equals 13 residues.

This clonotype was counted a few times. V is TRBV2 and J is TRBJ1-2; D possibly corresponds to TRBD1 (5 bases). Trimming pared 9 bases from V and 3 bases from J, leaving 11 bases between. Germline V gene sequence: CDR1 SNHLY, CDR2 FYNNEI. The length of the CDR3 is 12 residues. The CDR3 DNA is TGTGCCAGGAGTACAGGTGACTATGGCTACACCTTC. Encoded protein: CARSTGDYGYTF.

J is TRBJ2-1 and V is TRBV10-3; TRBD2 agrees at 7 bases. This CDR3 region has 15 residues. The V gene end was trimmed by 6 bases and the J gene end by 10 bases; junction bases not matched to a gene: 15. Germline loops: CDR1 ENHRY, CDR2 SYGVKD. This CDR3 reads CAIRGGGDRAGEQFF. CDR3 sequence (DNA): TGTGCCATCAGGGGAGGAGGGGATCGAGCGGGAGAGCAGTTCTTC.

In this sample, this clonotype turned up once. CDR3 bases: TGTGCCAGTAGTATCAGGGGAATTCAAGAGACCCAGTACTTC. Protein: CASSIRGIQETQYF. This chain links TRBV19 with TRBJ2-5, with a weak D call TRBD1 (6 bases). The CDR3 consists of 14 residues. Germline values: CDR1 LNHDA, CDR2 SQIVND (reference sequence). Trimming shortened V by 3 bases and J by 2 bases, and 10 bases separated the two germline ends.

In its sample, this clonotype was seen many times. V is TRBV20-1 and J is TRBJ2-1; TRBD2 matches at 16 bases. Unmatched junction bases numbered 6, after V lost 6 bases and J lost 4 bases. Germline V gene data show CDR1 as DFQATT and CDR2 as SNEGSKA (reference sequence). The CDR3 totals 16 residues. CDR3 DNA: TGCAGTGCAGAACCGGGACTAGCGGGGGGGTACAATGAGCAGTTCTTC. Its protein product is CSAEPGLAGGYNEQFF.

Remarks on this clonotype: A much larger clone differs by one base, so this may be a read error. The chain has TRBV29-1 and TRBJ1-5; D is uncertain. V was pared by 6 bases and J by 5 bases, with 11 bases between. The CDR3 consists of 12 residues. CDR1 and CDR2 from the germline V gene are SQVTM and ANQGSEA. The CDR3 DNA reads as TGCAGCGTAACACAGTGGGATCAGCCCCAGCATTTT. Amino acids: CSVTQWDQPQHF.

This sequence joins TRBV2 and TRBJ2-7; tentative D call: TRBD2 (6 bases). The V gene lost 11 bases and the J gene lost 4 bases, with 12 bases spanning the gap. The CDR3 consists of 11 residues. Germline CDR1 SNHLY, CDR2 FYNNEI. The CDR3 nucleotides read TGTGCCGGGAGGACTGTTTACGAGCAGTACTTC. It translates to CAGRTVYEQYF.

CDR3: CSARTTSGREIIETQYF. CDR3 in DNA: TGCAGTGCTAGAACCACTAGCGGGAGGGAAATAATAGAGACCCAGTACTTC. The chain combines TRBV20-1 with TRBJ2-5; 13 nucleotides line up with TRBD2. CDR3 length: 17 residues. Germline V lookup: CDR1 DFQATT, CDR2 SNEGSKA (reference sequence). V trimming: 2 bases; J trimming: 4 bases; junction bases outside the gene matches: 10.

This clonotype was seen at least ten times. The chain recombines TRBV7-3 with TRBJ2-1; 9 bases map to TRBD2. The CDR3 sequence is 16 residues long. Germline lookup yields CDR1 SGHTA and CDR2 FQGTGA. The trim removed 4 bases at V and 0 bases at J, leaving 4 bases unmatched. This chain's CDR3 is CASSYQAGGSYNEQFF. CDR3 coding DNA: TGTGCCAGCAGCTACCAAGCGGGAGGCTCCTACAATGAGCAGTTCTTC.

In this sample, this clonotype turned up many times. The chain combines TRBV29-1 with TRBJ2-3; TRBD2 is a possible D gene (6 bases). CDR1 is SQVTM, CDR2 ANQGSEA, per germline. The V and J ends lost 4 bases and 4 bases respectively, with 12 bases between them. This CDR3 is 13 amino acids long. The CDR3 region is CSVVITGADTQYF. CDR3 DNA: TGCAGCGTTGTGATTACGGGGGCAGATACGCAGTATTTT.

In its sample, this clonotype was seen a few times. The chain is built from TRBV20-1 and TRBJ2-3, with 7 bases matching TRBD2. This CDR3 has 14 amino acids. V was pared by 5 bases and J by 2 bases, with 7 bases of the junction left unmatched. Germline values: CDR1 DFQATT, CDR2 SNEGSKA (reference sequence). The CDR3 nucleotides are TGCAGTGCTCCGGTTAGCGGGCTCACAGATACGCAGTATTTT. Translating it yields CSAPVSGLTDTQYF.

This clonotype has just a few counts. This chain connects TRBV7-2 to TRBJ2-7; 7 bases are shared with TRBD1. From germline, CDR1 is SGHTA and CDR2 FQGNSA. The CDR3 runs to 15 residues. The V and J ends lost 7 bases and 3 bases, in that order; junction bases with no gene match: 12. The chain's CDR3 is CASTDSGGRGYEQYF. CDR3 in DNA: TGTGCCAGCACCGACTCAGGGGGTCGGGGCTACGAGCAGTACTTC. The complete variable domain, with remaining parts taken from reference TRBV7-2 and TRBJ2-7, reads GAGVSQSPSNKVTEKGKDVELRCDPISGHTALYWYRQSLGQGLEFLIYFQGNSAPDKSGLPSDRFSAERTGGSVSTLTIQRTQQEDSAVYLCASTDSGGRGYEQYFGPGTRLTVT.